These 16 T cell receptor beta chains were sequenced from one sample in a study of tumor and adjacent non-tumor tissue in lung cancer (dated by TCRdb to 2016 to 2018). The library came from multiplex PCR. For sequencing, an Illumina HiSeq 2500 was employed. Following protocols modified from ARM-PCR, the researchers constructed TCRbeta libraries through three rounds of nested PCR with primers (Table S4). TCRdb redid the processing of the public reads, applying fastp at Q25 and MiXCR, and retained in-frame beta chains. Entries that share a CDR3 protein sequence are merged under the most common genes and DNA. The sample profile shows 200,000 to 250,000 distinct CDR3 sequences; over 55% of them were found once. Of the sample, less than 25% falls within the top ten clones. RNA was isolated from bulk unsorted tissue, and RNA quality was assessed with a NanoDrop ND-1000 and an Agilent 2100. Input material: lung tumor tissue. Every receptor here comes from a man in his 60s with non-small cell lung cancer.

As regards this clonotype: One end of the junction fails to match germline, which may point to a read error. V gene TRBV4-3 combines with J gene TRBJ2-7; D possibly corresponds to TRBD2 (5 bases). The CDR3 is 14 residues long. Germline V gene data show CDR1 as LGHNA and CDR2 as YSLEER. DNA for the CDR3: TGTGCCAGCTGCCAAGATTGGAGGTCCTACGAGCAGTACTTC. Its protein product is CASCQDWRSYEQYF.

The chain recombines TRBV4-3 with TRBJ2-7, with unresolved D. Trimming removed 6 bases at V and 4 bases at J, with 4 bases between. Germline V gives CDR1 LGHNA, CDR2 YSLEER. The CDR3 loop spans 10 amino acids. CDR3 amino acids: CASRIYEQYF. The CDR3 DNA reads TGCGCCAGCAGAATTTACGAGCAGTACTTC.

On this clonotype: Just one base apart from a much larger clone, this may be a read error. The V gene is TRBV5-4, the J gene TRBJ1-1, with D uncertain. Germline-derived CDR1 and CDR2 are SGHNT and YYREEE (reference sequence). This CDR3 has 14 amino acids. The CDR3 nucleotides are TGTGCCAGCAGCTTGGGACGGACGAACATTGAAGCTTTCTTT. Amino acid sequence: CASSLGRTNIEAFF.

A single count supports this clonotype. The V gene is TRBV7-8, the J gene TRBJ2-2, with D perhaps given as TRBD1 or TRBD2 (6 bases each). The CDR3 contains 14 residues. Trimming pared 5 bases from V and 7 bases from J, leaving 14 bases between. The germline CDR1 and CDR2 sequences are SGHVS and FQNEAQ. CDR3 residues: CASSSEGGGGELFF. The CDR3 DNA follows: TGTGCCAGCAGCAGCGAGGGGGGTGGCGGGGAGCTGTTTTTT.

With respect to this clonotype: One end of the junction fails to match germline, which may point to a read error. The CDR3 is CVSNTLGTF. The CDR3 DNA is TGTGTCAGCAATACGCTTGGTACCTTC. J is TRBJ1-2 and V is TRBV6-1; D not resolved. The CDR3 totals 9 residues. CDR1 is MNHNS, CDR2 SASEGT, per germline.

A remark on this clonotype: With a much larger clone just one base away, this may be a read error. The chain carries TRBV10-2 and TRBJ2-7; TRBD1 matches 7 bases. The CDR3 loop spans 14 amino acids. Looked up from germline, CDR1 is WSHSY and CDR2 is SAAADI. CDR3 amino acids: CDSSDTGASYEQYF. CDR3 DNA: TGCGACAGCAGTGATACAGGGGCCTCCTACGAGCAGTACTTC.

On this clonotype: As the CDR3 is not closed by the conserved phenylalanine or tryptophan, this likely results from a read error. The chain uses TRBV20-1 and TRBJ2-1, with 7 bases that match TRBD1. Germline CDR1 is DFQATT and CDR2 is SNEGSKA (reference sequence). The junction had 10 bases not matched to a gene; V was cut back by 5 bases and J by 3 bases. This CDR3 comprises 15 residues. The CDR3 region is CSAPARTGYYNEQFL. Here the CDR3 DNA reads TGCAGTGCTCCCGCCCGGACAGGCTACTACAATGAGCAGTTCCTC.

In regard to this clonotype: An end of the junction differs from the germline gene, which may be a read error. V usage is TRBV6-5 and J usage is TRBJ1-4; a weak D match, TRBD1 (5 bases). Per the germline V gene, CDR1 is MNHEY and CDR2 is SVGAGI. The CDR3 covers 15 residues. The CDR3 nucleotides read TGTGCCAGCACTTACAGGACCGGGACTAACGAAAAACTGTTTTTT. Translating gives CASTYRTGTNEKLFF.

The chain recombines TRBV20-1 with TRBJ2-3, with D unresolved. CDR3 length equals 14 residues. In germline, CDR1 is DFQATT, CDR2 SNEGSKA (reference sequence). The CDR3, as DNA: TGCATTGCGCACGTGCCTTCTAGCACAGATACGCAGTATTTT. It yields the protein CIAHVPSSTDTQYF.

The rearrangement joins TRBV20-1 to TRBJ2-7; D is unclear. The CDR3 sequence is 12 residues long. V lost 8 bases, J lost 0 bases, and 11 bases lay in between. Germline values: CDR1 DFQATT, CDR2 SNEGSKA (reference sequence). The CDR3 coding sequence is TGCAGTATTAGCACGGCCTCCTACGAGCAGTACTTC. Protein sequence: CSISTASYEQYF.

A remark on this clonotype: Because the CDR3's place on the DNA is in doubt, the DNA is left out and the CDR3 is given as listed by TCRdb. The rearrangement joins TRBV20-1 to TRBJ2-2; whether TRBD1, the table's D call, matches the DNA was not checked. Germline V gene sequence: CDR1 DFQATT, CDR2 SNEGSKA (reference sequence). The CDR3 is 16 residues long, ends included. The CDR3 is CSAWRSGGSVTGSCFF.

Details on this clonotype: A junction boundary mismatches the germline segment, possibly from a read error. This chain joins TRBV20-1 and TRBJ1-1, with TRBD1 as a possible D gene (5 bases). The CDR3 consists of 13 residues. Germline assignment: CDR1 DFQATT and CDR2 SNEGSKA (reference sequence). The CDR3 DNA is TGCAGTGCTATGGGGGATGTGAACACCGAAGCTTTCTTT. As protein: CSAMGDVNTEAFF.

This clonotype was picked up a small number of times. In DNA form, the CDR3 reads TGCAGTGCTAGAGATCATGGGGCAGGTGATCCCTACGAGCAGTACTTC. The encoded protein is CSARDHGAGDPYEQYF. V and J are TRBV20-1 and TRBJ2-7, with D possibly being TRBD1 (5 bases). The length of the CDR3 is 16 residues. CDR1 is DFQATT and CDR2 is SNEGSKA in the germline V gene (reference sequence). V lost 0 bases and J lost 2, with 17 bases in between.

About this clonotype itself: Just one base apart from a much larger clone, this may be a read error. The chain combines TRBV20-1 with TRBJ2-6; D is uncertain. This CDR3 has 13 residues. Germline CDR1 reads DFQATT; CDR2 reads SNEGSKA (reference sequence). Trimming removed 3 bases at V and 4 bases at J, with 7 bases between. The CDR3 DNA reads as TGCAGTGCTAGTGAAATCGGGGCCAACGTCCTGACTTTC. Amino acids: CSASEIGANVLTF.

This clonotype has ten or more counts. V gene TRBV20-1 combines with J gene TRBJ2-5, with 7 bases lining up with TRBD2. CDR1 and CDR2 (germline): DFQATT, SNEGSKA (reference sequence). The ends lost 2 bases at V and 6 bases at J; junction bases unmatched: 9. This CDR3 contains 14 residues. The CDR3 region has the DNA TGCAGTGCTAGACTAGCGGATACAATGAAGACCCAGTACTTC. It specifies CSARLADTMKTQYF.

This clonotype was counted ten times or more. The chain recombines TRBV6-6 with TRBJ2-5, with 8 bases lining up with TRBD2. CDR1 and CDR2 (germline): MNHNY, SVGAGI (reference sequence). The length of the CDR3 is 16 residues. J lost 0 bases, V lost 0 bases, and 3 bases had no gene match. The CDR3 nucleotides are TGTGCCAGCAGTTACTCGTCTAGCGGGTACCAAGAGACCCAGTACTTC. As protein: CASSYSSSGYQETQYF.